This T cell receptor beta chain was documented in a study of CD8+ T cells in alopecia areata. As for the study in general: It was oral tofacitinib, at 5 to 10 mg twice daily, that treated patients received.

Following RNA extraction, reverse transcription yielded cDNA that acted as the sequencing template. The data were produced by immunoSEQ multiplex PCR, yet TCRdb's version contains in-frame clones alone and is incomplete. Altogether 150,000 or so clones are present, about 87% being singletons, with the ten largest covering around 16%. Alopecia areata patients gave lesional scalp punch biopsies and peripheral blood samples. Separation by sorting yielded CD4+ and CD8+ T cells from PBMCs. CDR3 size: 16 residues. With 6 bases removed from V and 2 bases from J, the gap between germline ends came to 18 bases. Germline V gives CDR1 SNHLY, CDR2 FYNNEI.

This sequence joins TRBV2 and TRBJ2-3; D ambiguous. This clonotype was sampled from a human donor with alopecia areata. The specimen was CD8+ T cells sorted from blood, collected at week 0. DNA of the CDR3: TGTGCCAGCAGAAGATCCACCGAGGTAGTCACAGATACGCAGTATTTT. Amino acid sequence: CASRRSTEVVTDTQYF.